Presented here are 8 T cell receptor beta chains from one specimen sequenced in a study of CXCR3-negative and CXCR3-positive naive CD8 T cells (dated by TCRdb to about 2019). Points the paper makes about the study in general: Compared with CXCR3-negative naive cells, CXCR3-positive naive cells had TRB CDR3s with higher hydrophobicity (lower Kidera factor 4), lower energy, and higher strength and volume indices.

These receptors are not linked to any known antigen. TCRdb names NextSeq 550 as the instrument used. The Human TCR Profiling Kit (MiLaboratory) was used to prepare UMI-labeled 5' RACE TRB cDNA libraries. Following TCRdb reprocessing, every CDR3 protein sequence forms one entry, and DNA is not provided. For this sample, the table gives some 120,000 distinct CDR3 sequences. 0.59% of the sample belongs to the ten largest clones. The source material was naive CXCR3+ CD8+ T cells from blood. The cell subset or site label, as the study defines it: CD45RO-CCR7+CD27+CD95- naive CD8+ T cells expressing CXCR3 (TNR3+). The receptors here all came from a human donor in good health. Some clones in this sample may be carry-over from other donors' samples.

This chain uses TRBV4-1 with TRBJ1-5; there is no DNA to check the TCRdb D call of TRBD1. This CDR3 region has 17 residues. Per the germline V gene, CDR1 is MGHRA and CDR2 is YSYEKL. This chain's CDR3 is CASSQETGAVSNQPQHF.

The gene calls are TRBV28 and TRBJ2-2; TCRdb designates TRBD1, a call that cannot be tested without DNA. Germline V gene sequence: CDR1 MDHEN, CDR2 SYDVKM. This CDR3 has 14 residues. CDR3 loop: CASSRDRGPGELFF.

The V and J genes are TRBV4-2 and TRBJ2-1. This CDR3 has 13 amino acids. Germline-derived CDR1 and CDR2 are LGHNA and YNFKEQ. The CDR3 sequence is CASSQDISFEQFF.

This rearrangement joins TRBV21-1 to TRBJ2-5; absent DNA, TCRdb's TRBD2 call cannot be checked. TRBV21-1 is a listed pseudogene. The CDR3 has 15 amino acids. CDR3 sequence: CASSALAGNQETQYF.

This chain links TRBV4-3 with TRBJ2-7; there is no DNA to check the TCRdb D call of TRBD1. The V gene's germline CDR1 is LGHNA and CDR2 YSLEER. This CDR3 has 14 residues. This chain's CDR3 is CASSQDAWGYEQYF.

The rearrangement joins TRBV28 to TRBJ1-4. Germline V gene data show CDR1 as MDHEN and CDR2 as SYDVKM. The CDR3 has 15 amino acids. CDR3 loop: CASSFLGGTNEKLFF.

The chain has TRBV6-6 and TRBJ2-5. The CDR3 has 12 residues. Germline V gives CDR1 MNHNY, CDR2 SVGAGI (reference sequence). The CDR3 protein is CASTFSQETQYF.

The rearrangement uses TRBV18 and TRBJ2-7. The CDR3 is 14 amino acids. Germline V lookup: CDR1 KGHSH, CDR2 LQKENI. Here the CDR3 reads CASSPPEEYYEQYF.